The 29 T cell receptor beta chains below were found in one sample sequenced in a study of T cell clonality in common variable immunodeficiency. Sequencing was performed with immunoSEQ multiplex PCR; in TCRdb, only in-frame clones are kept and a portion is missing. The sample holds approximately 50,000 clones, and no clone turns up only once. The sample was peripheral blood mononuclear cells. Receptors originate from a person aged 18 to 70 in good health.

This clone has a count of ten or more. The CDR3 end falls 3 residues outside the read, so it is completed with the germline J gene. The chain is built from TRBV5-1 and TRBJ2-1; 12 bases are shared with TRBD1. Germline values: CDR1 SGHRS, CDR2 YFSETQ. The CDR3 has 14 residues. The V gene end was trimmed by 4 bases and the J gene end by 7 bases; junction bases not matched to a gene: 3. CDR3 residues: CASSGTGGWNEQFF. CDR3 DNA (partial): TGCGCCAGCAGCGGGACAGGGGGCTGGAATGAG.

This clone was recorded at least ten times. The read terminates 3 residues before the CDR3 end, so the remaining end is supplied by the germline J gene. The chain uses TRBV20-1 and TRBJ2-3; D unclear. The CDR3 length is 13 residues. Germline lookup yields CDR1 DFQATT and CDR2 SNEGSKA (reference sequence). The part of the CDR3 DNA that was read is TGCAGTGCTGTTCGAGATAGCAATCAGCCG. Protein sequence: CSAVRDSNQP. The entire CDR3 sequence reads CSAVRDSNQPQYF.

This clone was detected many times. Coverage ceases 3 residues before the CDR3 finishes, and the germline J gene fills in the end. V is TRBV30 and J is TRBJ2-5, with D maybe TRBD1 (5 bases). The CDR3 is 14 amino acids. CDR1 and CDR2 (germline): GTSNPN, SVGIG (reference sequence). V lost 2 bases and J 5 bases, leaving 15 bases between the germline ends. CDR3 residues: CAWSLLGAWETQYF. CDR3 DNA (partial): TGTGCCTGGAGTCTATTAGGGGCCTGGGAGACC.

This clone was seen at least ten times. The read gets to within 3 residues of the CDR3 end, and the germline J gene fills in the rest. This rearrangement joins TRBV6-1 to TRBJ2-5; TRBD1 might be the D (5 bases). Trimming removed 0 bases from V and 1 base from J, with 12 bases in between. CDR1 MNHNS and CDR2 SASEGT come from the germline V gene. The CDR3 is 16 amino acids. CDR3 in amino acids: CASSEASRAVQETQYF. The CDR3 DNA, read in part, is TGTGCCAGCAGTGAAGCAAGCAGGGCCGTCCAAGAGACC.

This clone showed up just a few times. The CDR3 is cut off 3 residues early in the read; its end comes from the germline J gene. The chain employs TRBV5-1 and TRBJ2-2; no definite D call. Germline values: CDR1 SGHRS, CDR2 YFSETQ. The CDR3 has 15 residues. CDR3: CASSLLPGSNEKLFF. The part of the CDR3 DNA that was read is TGCGCCAGCAGCTTGCTCCCGGGTTCTAATGAAAAG. The entire variable domain, with the rest obtained from reference TRBV5-1 and TRBJ2-2, is as follows: KAGVTQTPRYLIKTRGQQVTLSCSPISGHRSVSWYQQTPGQGLQFLFEYFSETQRNKGNFPGRFSGRQFSNSRSEMNVSTLELGDSALYLCASSLLPGSNEKLFFGEGSRLTVL.

This clone was counted many times. With the read ending 3 residues before the CDR3 end, the germline J gene is used to fill in that end. The rearrangement uses TRBV20-1 and TRBJ2-1; unclear D gene. This CDR3 region has 14 residues. Germline values: CDR1 DFQATT, CDR2 SNEGSKA (reference sequence). V dropped 5 bases and J dropped 0 bases, with 11 bases sitting between them. The sequenced part of the CDR3 DNA is TGCAGTGCTGCTTCCAGGAGCTCCTACAATGAG. Translated, it gives CSAASRSSYNE. The whole CDR3 protein reads CSAASRSSYNEQFF.

This clone was counted a few times. The read gets to within 3 residues of the CDR3 end, and the germline J gene fills in the rest. This chain connects TRBV2 to TRBJ2-7; TRBD1 might be the D (5 bases). Germline CDR1 and CDR2: SNHLY and FYNNEI. V gave up 6 bases and J gave up 0 bases, with 6 bases separating them. The CDR3 spans 12 residues. CDR3 DNA (partial): TGTGCCAGCAGGACAGACTCCTACGAG. Protein product: CASRTDSYE. The entire CDR3 is CASRTDSYEQYF.

This clone was seen at least ten times. From the germline J gene comes the end of the CDR3, since the read stops 3 residues before it. The V call is TRBV30, the J call TRBJ2-1, with 7 bases identical to TRBD1. V lost 2 bases, J lost 6 bases, and 4 bases stayed unmatched. The CDR3 is made up of 13 amino acids. CDR1 and CDR2 (germline): GTSNPN, SVGIG (reference sequence). The CDR3 protein is CAWSRQGINEQFF. CDR3 bases read: TGTGCCTGGAGTCGACAGGGAATCAATGAG.

This clone was recorded many times. The read ends 3 residues before the CDR3 terminus; that terminus is restored from the germline J gene. The chain couples TRBV7-9 to TRBJ2-7; a weak D match, TRBD2 (5 bases). V lost 5 bases to trimming and J lost 3 bases, with 17 bases between them. The germline gives CDR1 SEHNR, CDR2 FQNEAQ (reference sequence). CDR3 length equals 15 residues. CDR3 DNA (partial): TGTGCCAGCAGCCCACCGGGGAGTCCCAACTACGAG. This translates into CASSPPGSPNYE. The CDR3 reads in full as CASSPPGSPNYEQYF.

This clone was counted ten times or more. The CDR3 loop reads CASSIGGSNYGYTF. The covered CDR3 bases are TGTGCCAGTAGTATAGGGGGCTCTAACTATGGC. The gene calls are TRBV19 and TRBJ1-2, with a weak D call TRBD1 (5 bases). The CDR3 end lies 3 residues beyond the end of the read and is filled in from the germline J gene. Deletions cut 1 base from V and 0 bases from J, with 6 bases between. The CDR3 extends over 14 amino acids. CDR1 and CDR2 from the germline V gene are LNHDA and SQIVND (reference sequence). Based on the CDR3 plus reference TRBV19 and TRBJ1-2, the full variable domain is DGGITQSPKYLFRKEGQNVTLSCEQNLNHDAMYWYRQDPGQGLRLIYYSQIVNDFQKGDIAEGYSVSREKKESFPLTVTSAQKNPTAFYLCASSIGGSNYGYTFGSGTRLTVV.

This clone has a handful of counts. The read ends 3 residues early relative to the CDR3; the germline J gene fills the gap. The chain has TRBV25-1 and TRBJ1-1, with D hard to call. There are 12 residues in the CDR3. Germline V lookup: CDR1 MGHDK, CDR2 SYGVNS. CDR3 bases read: TGTGCCAGCAGTGAATCAGGCTTAGGG. This translates into CASSESGLG. The entire CDR3 protein is CASSESGLGAFF.

This clone was counted ten times or more. The observed sequence ends 3 residues before the CDR3 terminus, with the missing tail filled in from the germline J gene. J is TRBJ2-4 and V is TRBV19; TRBD2 aligns across 7 bases. The CDR3 spans 15 residues. The germline V gene has CDR1 LNHDA and CDR2 SQIVND (reference sequence). The sequenced part of the CDR3 DNA is TGTGCCAGTAGTATCTTGCGGGGGAGCACAGATACT. This sequence encodes CASSILRGSTDT. The entire CDR3 sequence reads CASSILRGSTDTQYF.

Concerning this clone: The CDR3 is cut off 3 residues early in the read; its end comes from the germline J gene. The chain is built from TRBV5-6 and TRBJ1-1; tentatively, D is TRBD1 (6 bases). Trimming pared 0 bases from V and 7 bases from J, leaving 16 bases between. Germline CDR1 is SGHDT and CDR2 is YYEEEE. The length of the CDR3 is 15 residues. The CDR3 bases that were read are TGTGCCAGCAGCTTGGCACAGGGAGGTCACAGTGAA. This codes for CASSLAQGGHSE. The whole CDR3 reads CASSLAQGGHSEAFF.

This clone has ten or more counts. The CDR3 extends 3 residues past the end of the read, so its final part is completed from the germline J gene. This chain joins TRBV2 and TRBJ2-1, with 9 nucleotides matching TRBD1. From germline, CDR1 is SNHLY and CDR2 FYNNEI. The CDR3 covers 13 residues. V shed 7 bases and J 8 bases; nucleotides not matched to a gene: 6. Incomplete CDR3 DNA: TGTGCCAGCACGAACAGGGGGCTCGATGAG. This encodes CASTNRGLDE. The entire CDR3 sequence reads CASTNRGLDEQFF.

Points on this clone: The sequence runs out 3 residues before the end of the CDR3; the remainder is reconstructed from the germline J gene. V is TRBV7-7 and J is TRBJ2-7; 8 bases align to TRBD1. Germline trimming cut 5 bases from V and 0 bases from J; bases unmatched to any gene: 9. The CDR3 length is 16 residues. Germline V gene lookup returns CDR1 SSHAT and CDR2 FNYEAQ (reference sequence). CDR3 DNA (partial): TGTGCCAGCAGCCCGGGCCCAGGACAGGGCTCCTACGAG. Its protein is CASSPGPGQGSYE. The CDR3 in full is CASSPGPGQGSYEQYF.

This clone was recorded many times. Read data end 3 residues before the CDR3 end; the end is taken from the germline J gene. The V and J genes are TRBV5-1 and TRBJ2-7, with 7 nucleotides matching TRBD1. V gave up 0 bases and J gave up 6 bases; unmatched junction bases: 3. Germline V gene sequence: CDR1 SGHRS, CDR2 YFSETQ. The CDR3 spans 13 residues. The sequenced CDR3 bases are TGCGCCAGCAGCTTGGGGACAGGTCGCGAG. Protein product: CASSLGTGRE. The CDR3 in its entirety is CASSLGTGREQYF. The full variable domain, its missing parts supplied by reference TRBV5-1 and TRBJ2-7, is KAGVTQTPRYLIKTRGQQVTLSCSPISGHRSVSWYQQTPGQGLQFLFEYFSETQRNKGNFPGRFSGRQFSNSRSEMNVSTLELGDSALYLCASSLGTGREQYFGPGTRLTVT.

This clone appeared many times. The read terminates 3 residues before the CDR3 end, so the remaining end is supplied by the germline J gene. The chain joins TRBV7-2 to TRBJ2-5; D unresolved. The CDR3 is 13 residues long. V was clipped by 5 bases and J by 4 bases, with 11 bases between them. Germline V lookup: CDR1 SGHTA, CDR2 FQGNSA. The CDR3 here is CASSPPGRETQYF. CDR3 DNA, as far as it was read: TGTGCCAGCAGCCCACCTGGCCGAGAGACC.

At least ten counts were recorded for this clone. Coverage ceases 3 residues before the CDR3 finishes, and the germline J gene fills in the end. The V gene is TRBV5-1, the J gene TRBJ1-5, with a possible D match to TRBD1 (6 bases). The germline gives CDR1 SGHRS, CDR2 YFSETQ. This CDR3 region has 15 residues. The V gene lost 0 bases and the J gene lost 4 bases, with 11 bases spanning the gap. CDR3: CASSLGATGNQPQHF. The CDR3 bases that were read are TGCGCCAGCAGCTTGGGGGCGACAGGTAATCAGCCC.

This clone was seen ten or more times. The CDR3 extends 3 residues past the end of the read, so its final part is completed from the germline J gene. This chain joins TRBV5-1 and TRBJ2-7; 7 bases align to TRBD1. Trimming removed 1 base from V and 2 bases from J; junction bases left unmatched: 12. CDR1 and CDR2 (germline): SGHRS, YFSETQ. The CDR3 spans 17 residues. CDR3 loop: CASSLRGGESRAYEQYF. The CDR3 DNA, read in part, is TGCGCCAGCAGCTTGAGAGGGGGCGAGTCTCGGGCCTACGAG.

This clone was recorded many times. This chain's CDR3 is CASSQTGVRADTQYF. Partial CDR3 DNA: TGCGCCAGCAGCCAAACAGGGGTTCGGGCAGATACG. The chain employs TRBV4-1 and TRBJ2-3; the match to TRBD1 covers 7 bases. The read is 3 residues too short to cover the CDR3 end, so that end is filled in from the germline J gene. The V gene end was trimmed by 2 bases and the J gene end by 4 bases; junction bases not matched to a gene: 6. CDR1 and CDR2 from the germline V gene are MGHRA and YSYEKL. The CDR3 runs to 15 residues.

Details on this clone: The read terminates 3 residues ahead of where the CDR3 ends, so the germline J gene completes it. This sequence joins TRBV30 and TRBJ2-2; the match to TRBD2 covers 8 bases. The CDR3 totals 15 residues. Per germline, CDR1 GTSNPN and CDR2 SVGIG (reference sequence). The CDR3 bases that were read are TGTGCCTGGAGTGGGACGGGGGGGGAAAATGAAAAG. It encodes CAWSGTGGENEK. The CDR3 in its entirety is CAWSGTGGENEKLFF.

This clone has a handful of counts. The missing CDR3 end, 3 residues past where the read stops, is filled in from the germline J gene. The chain is built from TRBV18 and TRBJ1-5; 9 bases map to TRBD1. The CDR3 extends over 15 amino acids. J gave up 7 bases and V 3 bases, and 7 bases lay outside the gene matches. CDR1 is KGHSH and CDR2 is LQKENI in the germline V gene. CDR3 in amino acids: CASSPRDREGQPQHF. The CDR3 DNA, read in part, is TGTGCCAGCTCACCCCGGGACAGGGAAGGACAGCCC.

In this sample, this clone turned up many times. The CDR3 end lies 3 residues beyond the end of the read and is filled in from the germline J gene. V and J are TRBV5-1 and TRBJ2-1, with 10 bases aligning to TRBD2. This CDR3 has 15 amino acids. The germline CDR1 and CDR2 sequences are SGHRS and YFSETQ. V lost 4 bases to trimming and J lost 9 bases; unmatched junction nucleotides: 10. CDR3: CASSPISGRAGEQFF. The sequenced part of the CDR3 DNA is TGCGCCAGCAGCCCCATAAGCGGGAGGGCCGGTGAG. Full variable domain (outside the CDR3, taken from reference TRBV5-1 and TRBJ2-1): KAGVTQTPRYLIKTRGQQVTLSCSPISGHRSVSWYQQTPGQGLQFLFEYFSETQRNKGNFPGRFSGRQFSNSRSEMNVSTLELGDSALYLCASSPISGRAGEQFFGPGTRLTVL.

This clone has a count of ten or more. Sequencing ends 3 residues short of the CDR3 end; the germline J gene provides the rest. This chain connects TRBV7-2 to TRBJ1-1; TRBD1 aligns across 8 bases. The CDR3 runs 13 residues. V gave up 4 bases and J gave up 7 bases; unmatched junction bases: 5. Germline V CDR1 and CDR2: SGHTA, FQGNSA. The CDR3 DNA, read in part, is TGTGCCAGCAGCTACCGGACAGGGAATGAA. As protein: CASSYRTGNE. The complete CDR3 sequence is CASSYRTGNEAFF. Variable domain in full (rest from reference TRBV7-2 and TRBJ1-1): GAGVSQSPSNKVTEKGKDVELRCDPISGHTALYWYRQSLGQGLEFLIYFQGNSAPDKSGLPSDRFSAERTGGSVSTLTIQRTQQEDSAVYLCASSYRTGNEAFFGQGTRLTVV.

This clone was counted a few times. With the read ending 3 residues before the CDR3 end, the germline J gene is used to fill in that end. J is TRBJ1-5 and V is TRBV20-1; perhaps TRBD1 as D (6 bases). V was cut by 6 bases and J by 1 base, with 13 bases left in between. The germline gives CDR1 DFQATT, CDR2 SNEGSKA (reference sequence). The CDR3 runs to 14 residues. CDR3 protein: CSAGKGQSNQPQHF. Partial CDR3 DNA: TGCAGTGCGGGAAAAGGACAGAGCAATCAGCCC.

This clone was recorded at least ten times. The read falls 3 residues short of the CDR3 end, and the missing part is taken from the germline J gene. The chain is built from TRBV20-1 and TRBJ1-1; unclear D gene. Germline V gene sequence: CDR1 DFQATT, CDR2 SNEGSKA (reference sequence). The CDR3 has 14 residues. The CDR3 bases that were read are TGCAGCGGCGAAGAAGGTTCTAGAGGAACTGAA. Encoded protein: CSGEEGSRGTE. The full CDR3 protein is CSGEEGSRGTEAFF.

Ten or more counts support this clone. The CDR3 is cut off 3 residues early in the read; its end comes from the germline J gene. The chain uses TRBV28 and TRBJ2-7, with TRBD2 matching 8 bases. CDR1 is MDHEN and CDR2 is SYDVKM in the germline V gene. Unmatched junction bases numbered 6, after V lost 2 bases and J lost 0 bases. The CDR3 totals 16 residues. This CDR3 is CASSLASGPSSYEQYF. CDR3 bases read: TGTGCCAGCAGTTTAGCTAGCGGGCCCAGCTCCTACGAG.

This clone showed up many times. The read ends 3 residues before the CDR3 terminus; that terminus is restored from the germline J gene. This sequence joins TRBV5-1 and TRBJ1-4, with 7 bases matching TRBD1. This CDR3 is 15 amino acids long. V dropped 3 bases and J dropped 8; count of bases not matched to a gene: 10. Germline CDR1 is SGHRS and CDR2 is YFSETQ. The sequenced part of the CDR3 DNA is TGCGCCAGCAGCTCGAATGACAGGGTGGAGGAAAAA. Translated: CASSSNDRVEEK. The entire CDR3 is CASSSNDRVEEKLFF.

This clone showed up many times. Read sequence stops 3 residues before the CDR3 end, and the germline J gene provides the missing end. The chain couples TRBV7-2 to TRBJ1-1, with 8 nucleotides matching TRBD1. The CDR3 loop spans 15 amino acids. Germline V CDR1 and CDR2: SGHTA, FQGNSA. The J segment lost 0 bases and the V segment lost 4 bases, leaving 4 bases of the junction unmatched. The part of the CDR3 DNA that was read is TGTGCCAGCAGCTCCAGGGGGCTCATGAACACTGAA. Protein: CASSSRGLMNTE. The CDR3, in full, reads CASSSRGLMNTEAFF.